These T cell receptor beta chains were read from a single sample in a study of neoadjuvant anti-PD-1 for oral cavity cancer. Profiling relied on immunoSEQ multiplex PCR, and the TCRdb table lists in-frame clones only, not all of them. The sample holds about 24,000 clones, about 27% seen once. The specimen comprised tumor tissue, sampled after nivolumab (anti-PD-1) treatment. The receptors here all came from a person aged 35-79 years with oral cavity squamous cell carcinoma. The CDR3 runs from the conserved cysteine through the conserved F or W. A D gene is named only where the DNA matches it firmly. Clone size, where shown, is once, few, many, or a class for clones that have expanded.

abundance | j_gene | d_gene | v_gene | CDR3aa | CDR3nt
few | TRBJ2-7 | - | TRBV7-9 | CASSELAYEQYF | TGTGCCAGCAGCGAACTAGCATACGAGCAGTACTTC
few | TRBJ2-2 | - | TRBV19 | CASSRGGGTGELFF | TGTGCCAGTAGTCGGGGTGGGGGCACCGGGGAGCTGTTTTTT
few | TRBJ2-5 | - | TRBV5-4 | CASSQGHGIQETQYF | TGCGCCAGCAGCCAGGGACATGGGATCCAGGAGACCCAGTACTTC
- | TRBJ1-1 | - | TRBV27 | CASGRAGSTEAFF | TGTGCCAGCGGTAGGGCGGGCAGCACTGAAGCTTTCTTT
- | TRBJ1-5 | - | TRBV5-1 | CASSLGRENQPQHF | TGCGCCAGCAGCTTGGGTCGGGAAAATCAGCCCCAGCATTTT
many | TRBJ2-6 | - | TRBV30 | CAWSPGLGVTGANVLTF | TGTGCCTGGAGTCCAGGGTTGGGCGTAACTGGGGCCAACGTCCTGACTTTC
- | TRBJ2-1 | - | TRBV5-6 | CASSFDESSYNEQFF | TGTGCCAGCAGCTTCGACGAGAGCTCCTACAATGAGCAGTTCTTC
- | TRBJ2-1 | - | TRBV5-4 | CASSAGQWGYNEQFF | TGTGCCAGCAGCGCGGGACAGTGGGGATACAATGAGCAGTTCTTC
once | TRBJ1-1 | - | TRBV15 | CATSPTYNGVGTEAFF | TGTGCCACCAGCCCTACTTATAACGGAGTTGGCACTGAAGCTTTCTTT
- | TRBJ2-3 | - | TRBV11-2 | CASSLGPDTDTQYF | TGTGCCAGCAGCTTAGGCCCGGACACAGATACGCAGTATTTT
many | TRBJ2-5 | TRBD2 | TRBV5-1 | CASSFSGRQETQYF | TGCGCCAGCAGCTTTAGCGGGAGGCAAGAGACCCAGTACTTC
medium-sized | TRBJ1-1 | - | TRBV7-9 | CASSRWSRNMNTEAFF | TGTGCCAGCAGCCGGTGGTCGCGGAACATGAACACTGAAGCTTTCTTT
- | TRBJ2-7 | TRBD1 | TRBV11-2 | CASIPRGDRGYEQYF | TGTGCCAGCATTCCCAGGGGGGACAGGGGCTACGAGCAGTACTTC
- | TRBJ2-3 | TRBD2 | TRBV7-9 | CASSHGGPTSGGAYTQYF | TGTGCCAGCAGCCACGGTGGGCCGACTAGCGGGGGGGCCTATACGCAGTATTTT
many | TRBJ1-2 | - | TRBV5-6 | CASSLTYLTYGYTF | TGTGCCAGCAGCTTGACCTACCTCACCTATGGCTACACCTTC
few | TRBJ2-3 | - | TRBV5-1 | CASSQQSADTQYF | TGCGCCAGCAGCCAGCAGTCAGCGGATACGCAGTATTTT
- | TRBJ2-3 | TRBD1 | TRBV10-2 | CASREGQGLSKQYF | TGCGCCAGCAGAGAGGGACAGGGGCTCTCCAAGCAGTATTTT
few | TRBJ1-5 | - | TRBV27 | CASSSLGGGNQPQHF | TGTGCCAGCAGTTCCTTGGGAGGGGGCAATCAGCCCCAGCATTTT
- | TRBJ1-1 | - | TRBV5-1 | CASSLSLGLSATEAFF | TGCGCCAGCAGCTTGTCTTTAGGACTGTCGGCCACTGAAGCTTTCTTT
few | TRBJ1-2 | - | TRBV27 | CASSVDRNYGYTF | TGTGCCAGCAGTGTCGACAGGAACTATGGCTACACCTTC
few | TRBJ2-5 | - | TRBV6-5 | CASSKTRETQYF | TGTGCCAGCAGTAAAACTCGAGAGACCCAGTACTTC
many | TRBJ2-1 | - | TRBV27 | CASSLLNSYNEQFF | TGTGCCAGCAGTTTATTGAACAGCTACAATGAGCAGTTCTTC
- | TRBJ1-2 | - | TRBV7-3 | CASSLTPQGYTF | TGTGCCAGCAGCTTAACCCCACAGGGCTACACCTTC
- | TRBJ2-7 | TRBD1 | TRBV23-1 | CASTRDRGLYEQYF | TGCGCCAGCACCCGGGACAGGGGGCTCTACGAGCAGTACTTC
- | TRBJ2-5 | TRBD2 | TRBV7-8 | CASSFILAGEVETQYF | TGTGCCAGCAGCTTTATATTAGCGGGAGAGGTAGAGACCCAGTACTTC
few | TRBJ1-2 | - | TRBV2 | CASSEAGRGDFYGYTF | TGTGCCAGCAGTGAAGCGGGAAGGGGGGACTTCTATGGCTACACCTTC
- | TRBJ2-5 | TRBD2 | TRBV13 | CASSPLAGGYQETQYF | TGTGCCAGCAGCCCCTTGGCGGGGGGGTACCAAGAGACCCAGTACTTC
many | TRBJ1-2 | - | TRBV4-1 | CASSQDGGGRGYTF | TGCGCCAGCAGCCAAGACGGGGGAGGGCGCGGCTACACCTTC
- | TRBJ2-6 | TRBD1 | TRBV12-5 | CASGLTGGSGANVLTF | TGTGCTAGTGGTTTAACAGGGGGATCTGGGGCCAACGTCCTGACTTTC
- | TRBJ1-2 | - | TRBV10-2 | CASSELLGASYGYTF | TGCGCCAGCAGTGAGTTATTGGGGGCGAGCTATGGCTACACCTTC
- | TRBJ1-4 | - | TRBV7-8 | CASTRDVVGKLFF | TGTGCCAGCACACGCGATGTGGTTGGAAAACTGTTTTTT
few | TRBJ1-5 | - | TRBV9 | CASSVGPGPNQPQHF | TGTGCCAGCAGCGTAGGTCCAGGCCCCAATCAGCCCCAGCATTTT
few | TRBJ1-1 | - | TRBV19 | CASSNAGGIGNTEAFF | TGTGCCAGTAGTAACGCAGGAGGGATAGGGAACACTGAAGCTTTCTTT
few | TRBJ1-2 | - | TRBV5-6 | CASSQLATYGYTF | TGTGCCAGCAGCCAGCTAGCGACCTATGGCTACACCTTC
few | TRBJ2-7 | TRBD1 | TRBV5-4 | CASSSGQVGSYEQYF | TGTGCCAGCAGCTCCGGACAGGTTGGCTCCTACGAGCAGTACTTC
- | TRBJ1-6 | - | TRBV7-2 | CASSLSLGPLHF | TGTGCCAGCAGCTTGAGTCTTGGGCCCCTCCACTTT
- | TRBJ2-3 | - | TRBV7-3 | CASSPGASTDTQYF | TGTGCCAGCAGCCCGGGGGCCAGCACAGATACGCAGTATTTT
few | TRBJ1-5 | - | TRBV10-3 | CASGGRTNQPQHF | TGTGCCTCGGGAGGACGGACTAATCAGCCCCAGCATTTT
many | TRBJ2-7 | TRBD1 | TRBV12-5 | CASGPGQGMVYEQYF | TGTGCTAGTGGTCCGGGACAGGGGATGGTTTACGAGCAGTACTTC
- | TRBJ2-7 | - | TRBV5-6 | CASSLVVGTSYEQYF | TGTGCCAGCAGCTTGGTGGTGGGGACATCCTACGAGCAGTACTTC
- | TRBJ1-2 | - | TRBV5-6 | CASSLVGERGYTF | TGTGCCAGCAGCTTGGTGGGGGAAAGGGGCTACACCTTC
few | TRBJ2-5 | TRBD2 | TRBV29-1 | CSVEEGFLAGVRETQYF | TGCAGCGTTGAAGAAGGCTTTCTAGCGGGAGTTAGAGAGACCCAGTACTTC
- | TRBJ2-7 | - | TRBV6-5 | CASGVGSYEQYF | TGTGCCAGCGGGGTGGGGAGCTACGAGCAGTACTTC
- | TRBJ1-2 | - | TRBV28 | CASSPLDRSANYGYTF | TGTGCCAGCAGCCCACTCGACAGATCAGCTAACTATGGCTACACCTTC
- | TRBJ2-1 | - | TRBV27 | CASSAVRDTHNEQFF | TGTGCCAGCAGTGCCGTCCGGGACACCCACAATGAGCAGTTCTTC
few | TRBJ2-3 | - | TRBV7-2 | CASSGAQSGSDTQYF | TGTGCCAGCAGCGGAGCCCAGAGCGGGTCAGATACGCAGTATTTT
medium-sized | TRBJ2-3 | - | TRBV7-7 | CASSFGGPTDTQYF | TGTGCCAGCAGCTTTGGGGGGCCCACAGATACGCAGTATTTT
- | TRBJ1-2 | TRBD1 | TRBV5-1 | CASSLGDSQGATYGYTF | TGCGCCAGCAGCTTGGGAGATAGCCAGGGGGCGACCTATGGCTACACCTTC
- | TRBJ2-7 | - | TRBV27 | CASSLARTSYEQYF | TGTGCCAGCAGTTTAGCACGGACCTCCTACGAGCAGTACTTC
- | TRBJ2-5 | - | TRBV2 | CASSDAWSGGTQYF | TGTGCCAGCAGTGATGCTTGGTCGGGCGGGACCCAGTACTTC
- | TRBJ1-4 | TRBD1 | TRBV28 | CASSSGQGFWFGEKLFF | TGTGCCAGCAGTTCGGGACAGGGGTTTTGGTTTGGTGAAAAACTGTTTTTT
few | TRBJ1-1 | - | TRBV30 | CAWSVLDRQAFF | TGTGCCTGGAGTGTTTTGGACAGACAAGCTTTCTTT
- | TRBJ1-3 | - | TRBV19 | CASRRGAGNTIYF | TGTGCCAGTAGGCGGGGTGCGGGAAACACCATATATTTT
- | TRBJ1-4 | - | TRBV18 | CASSPGGPGEKLFF | TGTGCCAGCTCACCGGGCGGGCCTGGGGAAAAACTGTTTTTT
few | TRBJ1-2 | - | TRBV28 | CASSSGRRSYGYTF | TGTGCCAGCAGTTCCGGACGTCGATCATATGGCTACACCTTC
- | TRBJ1-5 | - | TRBV11-2 | CASSLRQTQPQHF | TGTGCCAGCAGCTTAAGGCAGACTCAGCCCCAGCATTTT
few | TRBJ1-2 | TRBD1 | TRBV27 | CASSGQGDYGYTF | TGTGCCAGCAGTGGACAGGGGGACTATGGCTACACCTTC
few | TRBJ2-5 | - | TRBV11-2 | CASSYGTLQETQYF | TGTGCCAGCAGCTACGGGACCCTCCAAGAGACCCAGTACTTC
many | TRBJ2-3 | - | TRBV5-1 | CASSLASDTQYF | TGCGCCAGCAGCTTGGCGTCAGATACGCAGTATTTT
- | TRBJ2-1 | TRBD2 | TRBV2 | CASSESGGAYEQFF | TGTGCCAGCAGTGAAAGCGGGGGGGCCTATGAGCAGTTCTTC